Included here is one T cell receptor beta chain sequence, with context. The entry originates in a study of CD8 T cells in ankylosing spondylitis. Library preparation for TCR beta used quantitative 5'-RACE with molecular barcodes. TCRdb called the 5' RACE reads again in MiXCR, with one record for every CDR3 protein. The sample holds 300,000 to 350,000 distinct CDR3 sequences, roughly 20% seen once. The sequenced sample consisted of blood, either unsorted or a sorted T cell fraction (not recorded which). This TCR was sampled from a female donor with ankylosing spondylitis or in good health (not recorded which).

CDR3 DNA: TGTGCCAGCAGCTCACCGCATCGTCCGGCAGATACGCAGTATTTT. Translating it yields CASSSPHRPADTQYF. This rearrangement joins TRBV7-2 to TRBJ2-3; D remains ambiguous. The CDR3 has 15 residues. Germline V gene lookup returns CDR1 SGHTA and CDR2 FQGNSA. Trimming pared 4 bases from V and 4 bases from J, leaving 15 bases between.